This TCR beta chain was sequenced during a study of cytomegalovirus exposure and HLA in healthy donors. Study background: Per a later analysis, the approximately 700 first-cohort and over 90 validation repertoires shared one platform. Study-wide points: Confirmation in vitro established that three CMV-associated chains were specific for CMV antigens. Cytomegalovirus association was listed for approximately 150 TCR beta chains.

Some clones are missing from TCRdb's copy, which holds only in-frame ones; the method was immunoSEQ multiplex PCR. The profile shows about 130,000 clones, around 90% of them singletons. Of note for this clone: The antigen remains unidentified.

Trimming left V 3 bases short and J 5 bases short, with 11 bases between. Germline CDR1 is MGHDK and CDR2 is SYGVNS. This CDR3 is built from 13 residues. The donors were members of the approximately 130-subject validation cohort (separate from the approximately 670-subject first cohort). The chain links TRBV25-1 to TRBJ2-7, with D possibly being TRBD2 (6 bases). Sequenced input: PBMCs. The sequence came from a woman younger than 35 in good health and CMV-seronegative. CDR3 in amino acids: CASSDSGRNEQYF. CDR3 sequence (DNA): TGTGCCAGCAGTGATTCAGGGAGGAACGAGCAGTACTTC.